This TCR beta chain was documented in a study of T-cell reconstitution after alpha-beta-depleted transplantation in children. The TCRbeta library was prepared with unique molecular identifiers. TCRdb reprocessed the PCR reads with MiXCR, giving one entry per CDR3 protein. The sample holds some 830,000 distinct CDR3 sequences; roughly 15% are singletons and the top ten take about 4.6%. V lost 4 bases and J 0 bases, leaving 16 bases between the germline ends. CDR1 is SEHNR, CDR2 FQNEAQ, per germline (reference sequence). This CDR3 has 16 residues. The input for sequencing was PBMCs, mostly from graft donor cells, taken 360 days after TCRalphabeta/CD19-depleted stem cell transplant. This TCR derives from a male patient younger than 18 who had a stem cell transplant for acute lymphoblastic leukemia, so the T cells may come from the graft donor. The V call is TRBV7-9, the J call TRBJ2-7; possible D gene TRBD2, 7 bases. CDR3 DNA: TGTGCCAGCAGCTCGTTTCGGGGGGCCCTCTCCTACGAGCAGTACTTC. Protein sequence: CASSSFRGALSYEQYF.